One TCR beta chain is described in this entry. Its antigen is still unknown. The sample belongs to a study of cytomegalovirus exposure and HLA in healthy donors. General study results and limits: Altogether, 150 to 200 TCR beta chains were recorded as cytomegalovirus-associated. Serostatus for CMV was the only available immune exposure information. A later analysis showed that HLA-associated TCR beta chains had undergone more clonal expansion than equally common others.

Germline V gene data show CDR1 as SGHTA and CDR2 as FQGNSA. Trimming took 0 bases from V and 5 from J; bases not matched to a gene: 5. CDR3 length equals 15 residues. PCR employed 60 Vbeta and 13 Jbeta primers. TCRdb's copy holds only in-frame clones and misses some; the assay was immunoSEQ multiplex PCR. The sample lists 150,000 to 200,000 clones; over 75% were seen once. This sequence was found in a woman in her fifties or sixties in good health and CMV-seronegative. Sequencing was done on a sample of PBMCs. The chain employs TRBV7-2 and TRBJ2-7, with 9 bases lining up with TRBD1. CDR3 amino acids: CASSLAGQGWDEQYF. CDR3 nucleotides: TGTGCCAGCAGCTTAGCTGGACAGGGGTGGGACGAGCAGTACTTC.